Sequencing of this T cell receptor beta chain was carried out in a study of T cells after yellow fever vaccination. The trim removed 6 bases at V and 0 bases at J, leaving 1 base unmatched. The CDR3 length is 13 residues. The sample holds many counts of this clonotype. TCRdb reprocessed the 5' RACE reads via MiXCR and lists one record per CDR3 protein. Seen here are almost 600,000 distinct CDR3 sequences, around an eighth observed once, and the top ten hold roughly an eighth. The sequenced sample was PBMCs, obtained on the day of the yellow fever booster vaccination. The receptor comes from a man aged 25 to 45 who received the YFV17D yellow fever vaccine. The chain uses TRBV12-3 or TRBV12-4 and TRBJ2-7; 8 bases match TRBD1. The CDR3 DNA follows: TGTGCCAGCAGAGGACAGGGCTCCTACGAGCAGTACTTC. It translates to CASRGQGSYEQYF.